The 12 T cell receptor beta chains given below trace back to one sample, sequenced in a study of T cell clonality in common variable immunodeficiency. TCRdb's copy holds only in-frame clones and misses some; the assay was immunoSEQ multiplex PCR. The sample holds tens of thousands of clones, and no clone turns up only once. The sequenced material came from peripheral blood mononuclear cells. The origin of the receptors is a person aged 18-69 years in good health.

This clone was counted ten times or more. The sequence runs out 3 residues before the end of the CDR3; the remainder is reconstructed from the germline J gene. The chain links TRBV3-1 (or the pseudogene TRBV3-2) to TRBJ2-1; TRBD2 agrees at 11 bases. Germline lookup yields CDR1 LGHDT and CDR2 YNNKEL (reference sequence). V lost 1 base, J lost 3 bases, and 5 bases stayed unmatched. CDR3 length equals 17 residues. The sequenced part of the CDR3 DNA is TGTGCCAGCAGCCAAGGACTAGCGGGAATTGGCTACAATGAG. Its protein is CASSQGLAGIGYNE. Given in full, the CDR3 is CASSQGLAGIGYNEQFF.

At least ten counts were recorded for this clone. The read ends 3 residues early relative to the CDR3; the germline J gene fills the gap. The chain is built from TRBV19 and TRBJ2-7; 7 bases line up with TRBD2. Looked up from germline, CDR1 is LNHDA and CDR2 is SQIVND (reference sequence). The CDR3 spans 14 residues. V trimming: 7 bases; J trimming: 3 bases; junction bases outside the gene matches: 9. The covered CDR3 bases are TGTGCCAGTAAGACCCAGGCGGGGGACTACGAG. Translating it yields CASKTQAGDYE. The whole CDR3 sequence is CASKTQAGDYEQYF.

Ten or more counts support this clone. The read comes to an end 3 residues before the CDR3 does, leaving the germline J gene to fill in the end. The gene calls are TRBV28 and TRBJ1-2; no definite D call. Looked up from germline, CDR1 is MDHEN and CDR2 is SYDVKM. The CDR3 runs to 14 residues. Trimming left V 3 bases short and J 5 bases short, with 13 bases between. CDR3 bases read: TGTGCCAGCAGTTTGAATAAAGGGTCGTATGGC. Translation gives CASSLNKGSYG. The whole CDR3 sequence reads CASSLNKGSYGYTF.

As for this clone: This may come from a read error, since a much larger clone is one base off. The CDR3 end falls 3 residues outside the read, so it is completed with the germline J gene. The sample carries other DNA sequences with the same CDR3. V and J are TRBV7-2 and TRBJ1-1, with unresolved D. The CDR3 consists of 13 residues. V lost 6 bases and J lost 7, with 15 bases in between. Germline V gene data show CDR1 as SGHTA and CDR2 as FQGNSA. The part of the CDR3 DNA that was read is TGTGCCAGCAGTAAGGTGACCCTAGGTGAA. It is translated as CASSKVTLGE. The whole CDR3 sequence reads CASSKVTLGEAFF. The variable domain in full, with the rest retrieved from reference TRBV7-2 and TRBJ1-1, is GAGVSQSPSNKVTEKGKDVELRCDPISGHTALYWYRQSLGQGLEFLIYFQGNSAPDKSGLPSDRFSAERTGGSVSTLTIQRTQQEDSAVYLCASSKVTLGEAFFGQGTRLTVV.

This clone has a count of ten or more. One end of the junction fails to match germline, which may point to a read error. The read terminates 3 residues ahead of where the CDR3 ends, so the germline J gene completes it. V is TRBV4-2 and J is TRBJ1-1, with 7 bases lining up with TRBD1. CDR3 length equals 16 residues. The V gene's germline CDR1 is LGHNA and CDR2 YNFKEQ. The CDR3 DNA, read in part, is TGCGCCAGCAGCCGGTTGACCGGGACAGTGAACACTGAA. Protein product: CASSRLTGTVNTE. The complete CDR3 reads CASSRLTGTVNTEAFF.

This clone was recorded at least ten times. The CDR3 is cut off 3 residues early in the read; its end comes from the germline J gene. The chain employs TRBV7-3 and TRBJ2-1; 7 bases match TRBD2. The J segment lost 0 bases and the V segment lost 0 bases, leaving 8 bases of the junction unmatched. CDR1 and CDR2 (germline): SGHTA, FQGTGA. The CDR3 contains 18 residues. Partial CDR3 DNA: TGTGCCAGCAGCTTAACGGGTTCTAGCGGCCCCTCCTACAATGAG. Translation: CASSLTGSSGPSYNE. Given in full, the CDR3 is CASSLTGSSGPSYNEQFF.

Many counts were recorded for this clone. The CDR3 bases that were read are TGCAGTGCTAGGGAGGCAGGGGAATATCAGCCC. Translating gives CSAREAGEYQP. From start to end, the CDR3 is CSAREAGEYQPQHF. V gene TRBV20-1 combines with J gene TRBJ1-5; D perhaps matches TRBD1 (6 bases). The read gets to within 3 residues of the CDR3 end, and the germline J gene fills in the rest. V was cut by 3 bases and J by 5 bases, with 14 bases left in between. CDR3 length equals 14 residues. Germline-derived CDR1 and CDR2 are DFQATT and SNEGSKA (reference sequence).

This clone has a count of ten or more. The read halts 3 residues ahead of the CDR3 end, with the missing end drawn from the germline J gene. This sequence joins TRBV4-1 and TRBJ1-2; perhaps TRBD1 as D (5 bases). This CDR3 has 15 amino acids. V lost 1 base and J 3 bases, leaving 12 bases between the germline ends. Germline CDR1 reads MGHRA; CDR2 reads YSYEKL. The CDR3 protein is CASSQGAGRDYGYTF. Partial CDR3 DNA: TGCGCCAGCAGCCAAGGGGCGGGGCGGGACTATGGC.

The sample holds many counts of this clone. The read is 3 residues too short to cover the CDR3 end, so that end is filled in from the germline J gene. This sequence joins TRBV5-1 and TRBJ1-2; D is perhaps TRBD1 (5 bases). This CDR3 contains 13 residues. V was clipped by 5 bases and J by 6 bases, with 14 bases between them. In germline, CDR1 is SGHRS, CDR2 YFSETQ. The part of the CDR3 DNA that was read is TGCGCCAGCAGGGGCGGGGGGGAGAATGGC. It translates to CASRGGGENG. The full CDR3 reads CASRGGGENGYTF.

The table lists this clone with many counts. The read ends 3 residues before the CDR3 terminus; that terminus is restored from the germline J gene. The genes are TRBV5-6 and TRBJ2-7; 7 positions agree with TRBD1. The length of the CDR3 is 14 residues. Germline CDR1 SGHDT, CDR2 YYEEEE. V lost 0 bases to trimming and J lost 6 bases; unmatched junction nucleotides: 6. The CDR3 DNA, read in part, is TGTGCCAGCAGCTTGGGGGGGACAGACTCCGAG. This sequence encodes CASSLGGTDSE. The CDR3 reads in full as CASSLGGTDSEQYF. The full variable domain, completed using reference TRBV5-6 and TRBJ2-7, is DAGVTQSPTHLIKTRGQQVTLRCSPKSGHDTVSWYQQALGQGPQFIFQYYEEEERQRGNFPDRFSGHQFPNYSSELNVNALLLGDSALYLCASSLGGTDSEQYFGPGTRLTVT.

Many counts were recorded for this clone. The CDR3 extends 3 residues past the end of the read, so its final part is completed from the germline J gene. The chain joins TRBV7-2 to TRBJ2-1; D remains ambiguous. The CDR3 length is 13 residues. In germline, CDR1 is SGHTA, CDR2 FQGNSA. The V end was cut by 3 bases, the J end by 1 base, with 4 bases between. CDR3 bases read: TGTGCCAGCAGCTTTCTTTCCTACAATGAG. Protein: CASSFLSYNE. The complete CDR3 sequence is CASSFLSYNEQFF.

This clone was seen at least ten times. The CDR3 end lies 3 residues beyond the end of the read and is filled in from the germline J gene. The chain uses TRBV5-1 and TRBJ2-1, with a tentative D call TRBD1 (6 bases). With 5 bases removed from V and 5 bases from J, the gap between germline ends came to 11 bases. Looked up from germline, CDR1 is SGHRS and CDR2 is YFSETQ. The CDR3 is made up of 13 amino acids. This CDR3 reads CASSQGPHNEQFF. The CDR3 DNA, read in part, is TGCGCCAGCAGTCAGGGGCCTCACAATGAG.